Following are 5 T cell receptor beta chains from one sample sequenced in a study of T cells after posttransplantation cyclophosphamide. The data were produced by immunoSEQ multiplex PCR, yet TCRdb's version contains in-frame clones alone and is incomplete. This table has tens of thousands of clones, about 91% appearing once. The sequencing sample was made of PBMCs. These receptors all come from a woman aged 45-65 years in good health and a related stem cell transplant donor.

The V and J genes are TRBV9 and TRBJ2-2; TRBD2 might be the D (5 bases). The CDR3 extends over 15 amino acids. CDR1 is SGDLS, CDR2 YYNGEE, per germline. V was clipped by 0 bases and J by 0 bases, with 6 bases between them. CDR3 bases: TGTGCCAGCAGCGTAGGAGGGTCGAACACCGGGGAGCTGTTTTTT. This translates into CASSVGGSNTGELFF.

The rearrangement joins TRBV9 to TRBJ1-2; TRBD1 is a possible D gene (6 bases). This CDR3 has 15 residues. V was cut by 3 bases and J by 2 bases, with 14 bases left in between. Germline CDR1 SGDLS, CDR2 YYNGEE. CDR3 loop: CASSDYRVGNYGYTF. CDR3 in DNA: TGTGCCAGCAGCGACTACAGGGTGGGCAACTATGGCTACACCTTC.

The gene calls are TRBV4-1 and TRBJ2-7; perhaps TRBD1 as D (5 bases). V was pared by 1 base and J by 2 bases, with 9 bases between. There are 14 residues in the CDR3. Germline values: CDR1 MGHRA, CDR2 YSYEKL. The CDR3: CASSQGGDTYEQYF. The CDR3 nucleotides are TGCGCCAGCAGCCAAGGGGGCGACACCTACGAGCAGTACTTC.

The chain joins TRBV19 to TRBJ2-5, with TRBD1 identical over 7 bases. The end of the DNA is better explained by TRBJ2-7, so the J call may be wrong. Germline V gene data show CDR1 as LNHDA and CDR2 as SQIVND (reference sequence). The CDR3 extends over 15 amino acids. CDR3 amino acids: CASSIRTGDPYEQYF. In nucleotides, the CDR3 is TGTGCCAGTAGTATTCGAACAGGGGACCCCTACGAGCAGTACTTC.

This chain connects TRBV7-9 to TRBJ1-2; D remains ambiguous. The CDR3 is made up of 14 amino acids. CDR1 SEHNR and CDR2 FQNEAQ come from the germline V gene (reference sequence). Trimming stripped 7 bases from V and 0 bases from J, with 12 bases between. CDR3 nucleotides: TGTGCCAGCACCGTTAGATCTACTAACTATGGCTACACCTTC. Amino acids: CASTVRSTNYGYTF.